One and the same sample provided the 28 T cell receptor beta chains below, sequenced in a study of blood T cell repertoires in COVID-19. Measured with immunoSEQ multiplex PCR; TCRdb has only the in-frame clones, and not every one. The sample contains tens of thousands of clones, roughly nine tenths of which appear only once. Sequenced material: peripheral blood. The source of these receptors is a human donor in a cohort sampled during active COVID-19.

V gene TRBV5-1 combines with J gene TRBJ2-7; 9 bases map to TRBD1. V lost 0 bases, J lost 7 bases, and 8 bases stayed unmatched. This CDR3 spans 15 amino acids. Germline V lookup: CDR1 SGHRS, CDR2 YFSETQ. CDR3 bases: TGCGCCAGCAGCTTGGGGGGACAGGGATTGCGGGAGCAGTACTTC. Translated: CASSLGGQGLREQYF.

This chain connects TRBV15 to TRBJ2-7, with 11 bases fitting TRBD2. This CDR3 region has 13 residues. Trimming cost V 8 bases and J 6 bases; bases outside gene matches: 6. Germline values: CDR1 LNHNV, CDR2 YYDKDF (reference sequence). DNA for the CDR3: TGTGCCACCTTACTAGCGGGAGTTTTCGAGCAGTACTTC. The encoded protein is CATLLAGVFEQYF.

The chain joins TRBV9 to TRBJ2-5, with D perhaps TRBD2 (6 bases). This CDR3 is 15 amino acids long. The V end was cut by 0 bases, the J end by 2 bases, with 11 bases between. Per germline, CDR1 SGDLS and CDR2 YYNGEE. Here the CDR3 reads CASSVVGRMQETQYF. The CDR3, as DNA: TGTGCCAGCAGCGTAGTAGGGAGGATGCAAGAGACCCAGTACTTC.

This chain uses TRBV4-2 with TRBJ2-3; D is possibly TRBD1 (6 bases). V was shortened by 0 bases and J by 2 bases, with 18 bases between the two germline ends. Germline CDR1 is LGHNA and CDR2 is YNFKEQ. The CDR3 is made up of 18 amino acids. The CDR3, as DNA: TGTGCCAGCAGCCAAGATACGAACCGGGACATGGACACAGATACGCAGTATTTT. Encoded protein: CASSQDTNRDMDTDTQYF.

This sequence joins TRBV27 and TRBJ2-1; 13 bases line up with TRBD2. This CDR3 contains 15 residues. Per germline, CDR1 MNHEY and CDR2 SMNVEV (reference sequence). V was clipped by 4 bases and J by 6 bases; unmatched bases: 3. This CDR3 reads CASSSWTSGSNEQFF. CDR3 nucleotides: TGTGCCAGCAGTTCCTGGACTAGCGGGAGCAATGAGCAGTTCTTC.

This chain joins TRBV6-5 and TRBJ1-4, with TRBD1 matching over 7 bases. The ends lost 8 bases at V and 5 bases at J; junction bases unmatched: 8. The CDR3 has 14 amino acids. CDR1 and CDR2 from the germline V gene are MNHEY and SVGAGI. The CDR3 DNA reads TGTGCCAGCGGGGAGACAGGGATAAATGAAAAACTGTTTTTT. Residues: CASGETGINEKLFF.

The V call is TRBV10-3, the J call TRBJ2-3; TRBD2 matches at 7 bases. After removal of 4 bases from V and 4 bases from J, the junction contained 8 bases not matched to a gene. CDR1 is ENHRY and CDR2 is SYGVKD in the germline V gene. The CDR3 has 15 residues. The chain's CDR3 is CAISVVAGESDTQYF. As DNA, the CDR3 is TGTGCCATCAGTGTGGTTGCGGGAGAATCAGATACGCAGTATTTT.

V is TRBV2 and J is TRBJ2-5, with D uncertain. The CDR3 runs to 14 residues. Germline V lookup: CDR1 SNHLY, CDR2 FYNNEI. V shed 1 base and J shed 1 base, with 7 bases lying between them. The CDR3, as DNA: TGTGCCAGCAGTGAAGACAGCCTCCAAGAGACCCAGTACTTC. As protein: CASSEDSLQETQYF.

The chain links TRBV7-2 to TRBJ2-2; 8 positions agree with TRBD2. Trimming cost V 1 base and J 9 bases; bases outside gene matches: 7. This CDR3 comprises 15 residues. CDR1 and CDR2 from the germline V gene are SGHTA and FQGNSA. The CDR3 DNA sequence: TGTGCCAGCAGCTTAGGCGGGAGGCTCTCTAGGGAGCTGTTTTTT. Translated: CASSLGGRLSRELFF.

The CDR3 bases are TGTGCCAGTAGTATTGGGACTTTCGAAACCATATATTTT. Translating gives CASSIGTFETIYF. The chain couples TRBV19 to TRBJ1-3; D possibly corresponds to TRBD1 (5 bases). The CDR3 contains 13 residues. Between the trimmed V and J ends, which lost 3 bases and 10 bases, there was a span of 13 bases. CDR1 is LNHDA, CDR2 SQIVND, per germline (reference sequence).

This clone was counted once. V gene TRBV27 combines with J gene TRBJ1-5; no definite D call. The CDR3 runs to 14 residues. Trimming removed 9 bases at V and 9 bases at J, with 21 bases between. Looked up from germline, CDR1 is MNHEY and CDR2 is SMNVEV (reference sequence). CDR3 protein: CASSQTGGIRPQHF. Here the CDR3 DNA reads TGTGCCAGTTCGCAGACGGGAGGGATCAGGCCCCAGCATTTT.

This rearrangement joins TRBV6-5 to TRBJ2-3; D remains unclear. The V end was cut by 6 bases, the J end by 2 bases, with 12 bases between. CDR3 length equals 14 residues. Germline CDR1 reads MNHEY; CDR2 reads SVGAGI. CDR3 amino acids: CASSLPPTTDTQYF. CDR3 bases: TGTGCCAGCAGCCTACCTCCCACCACAGATACGCAGTATTTT.

The CDR3 DNA sequence: TGTGCCAGTAGTATTATCCGGCAGAGAGGGACTAGCGGGATAGACAATGAGCAGTTCTTC. Amino acids: CASSIIRQRGTSGIDNEQFF. This chain uses TRBV19 with TRBJ2-1; TRBD2 matches 13 bases. The CDR3 spans 20 residues. The V gene end was trimmed by 3 bases and the J gene end by 5 bases; junction bases not matched to a gene: 16. Per germline, CDR1 LNHDA and CDR2 SQIVND (reference sequence).

The rearrangement uses TRBV6-5 and TRBJ2-1; TRBD1 aligns across 9 bases. The CDR3 is 16 residues long. Germline V lookup: CDR1 MNHEY, CDR2 SVGAGI. Losses at the gene ends were 0 bases for V and 4 bases for J; bases not matched to a gene: 4. The CDR3 DNA is TGTGCCAGCAGTTACTCGGGCGGACAGGGGTACAATGAGCAGTTCTTC. It encodes CASSYSGGQGYNEQFF.

CDR3 sequence reads: CASSESGTSGSTAYEQYF. In DNA, the CDR3 is TGTGCCAGCAGTGAATCCGGGACTAGCGGGAGCACGGCCTACGAGCAGTACTTC. The V call is TRBV25-1, the J call TRBJ2-7; 14 bases fit TRBD2. Trimming took 1 base from V and 2 from J; bases not matched to a gene: 7. CDR1 MGHDK and CDR2 SYGVNS come from the germline V gene. The CDR3 extends over 18 amino acids.

The chain recombines TRBV7-2 with TRBJ2-7, with D perhaps matching TRBD2 (6 bases). Germline assignment: CDR1 SGHTA and CDR2 FQGNSA. The CDR3 contains 16 residues. V lost 4 bases and J lost 6, with 22 bases in between. The chain's CDR3 is CASSSRGRDSGSEQYF. CDR3 nucleotides: TGTGCCAGCAGCTCTAGGGGCCGGGACTCAGGCTCCGAGCAGTACTTC.

V gene TRBV19 combines with J gene TRBJ2-2, with 9 positions matching TRBD1. V lost 10 bases to trimming and J lost 3 bases; unmatched junction nucleotides: 9. The length of the CDR3 is 15 residues. Germline-derived CDR1 and CDR2 are LNHDA and SQIVND (reference sequence). CDR3 loop: CATTNRGRDTGELFF. The CDR3 DNA reads as TGTGCCACCACAAACAGGGGGCGTGACACCGGGGAGCTGTTTTTT.

The rearrangement links TRBV30 to TRBJ2-1; D gene uncertain. Germline V gene lookup returns CDR1 GTSNPN and CDR2 SVGIG (reference sequence). V was clipped by 2 bases and J by 11 bases, with 10 bases between them. CDR3 length: 11 amino acids. The DNA of the CDR3 is TGTGCCTGGAGTTGGCCAACGAAGCAGTTCTTC. It encodes CAWSWPTKQFF.

The chain combines TRBV11-2 with TRBJ2-5, with 9 bases aligning to TRBD2. The germline V gene encodes CDR1 SGHAT and CDR2 FQNNGV. The CDR3 covers 15 residues. Trimming removed 0 bases from V and 11 bases from J; junction bases left unmatched: 10. CDR3 in amino acids: CASSLEASGVTVQYF. The CDR3 bases are TGTGCCAGCAGCTTAGAGGCTAGCGGGGTCACGGTACAGTACTTC.

The V call is TRBV27, the J call TRBJ1-2, with D possibly TRBD1 on 5 matching bases. CDR1 and CDR2 (germline): MNHEY, SMNVEV (reference sequence). This CDR3 contains 14 residues. Trimming left V 6 bases short and J 8 bases short, with 19 bases between. CDR3 coding DNA: TGTGCCAGCAGCCGGATCGGAGGGGAAGGCGGCTACACCTTC. Translation: CASSRIGGEGGYTF.

V and J are TRBV27 and TRBJ1-1, with 9 bases matching TRBD1. CDR3 length: 15 amino acids. Germline V gene data show CDR1 as MNHEY and CDR2 as SMNVEV (reference sequence). Losses at the gene ends were 6 bases for V and 5 bases for J; bases not matched to a gene: 10. CDR3 in DNA: TGTGCCAGCAGAATAACACAGGGGGCTTGGACTGAAGCTTTCTTT. The encoded protein is CASRITQGAWTEAFF.

The chain has TRBV19 and TRBJ1-5; 7 bases align to TRBD1. The CDR3 runs to 15 residues. CDR1 LNHDA and CDR2 SQIVND come from the germline V gene (reference sequence). V gave up 6 bases and J gave up 3 bases; unmatched junction bases: 8. The CDR3 sequence is CASSSTGANNQPQHF. In DNA form, the CDR3 reads TGTGCCAGTAGCAGTACAGGGGCTAACAATCAGCCCCAGCATTTT.

The chain is built from TRBV7-9 and TRBJ2-7, with D uncertain. The CDR3 runs to 13 residues. Between the trimmed V and J ends, which lost 2 bases and 4 bases, there was a span of 9 bases. Per germline, CDR1 SEHNR and CDR2 FQNEAQ (reference sequence). The CDR3 sequence: CASSLLERYEQYF. CDR3 nucleotides: TGTGCCAGCAGCTTACTGGAGAGGTACGAGCAGTACTTC.

This chain connects TRBV23-1 to TRBJ1-5, with D possibly matching TRBD1 (5 bases). TRBV23-1 is an ORF, and what it does is uncertain. The length of the CDR3 is 14 residues. V shed 11 bases and J shed 2 bases, with 16 bases lying between them. The CDR3 nucleotides are TGCGCCGGGGTTCAGGGCAGTCGCAATCAGCCCCAGCATTTT. This codes for CAGVQGSRNQPQHF.

The chain recombines TRBV30 with TRBJ2-7; TRBD1 matches 8 bases. Trimming cost V 3 bases and J 0 bases; bases outside gene matches: 1. Germline CDR1 GTSNPN, CDR2 SVGIG (reference sequence). The CDR3 has 13 amino acids. The CDR3 nucleotides are TGTGCCTGGAGAACAGGGGGCTCCTACGAGCAGTACTTC. Encoded protein: CAWRTGGSYEQYF.

The J gene is TRBJ2-2, the V gene TRBV27; the D gene is possibly TRBD2 (6 bases). This CDR3 contains 12 residues. Trimming shortened V by 5 bases and J by 6 bases, and 7 bases separated the two germline ends. Germline V gene data show CDR1 as MNHEY and CDR2 as SMNVEV (reference sequence). The CDR3 spells CASSPGAGELFF. The DNA for the CDR3 is TGTGCCAGCAGTCCGGGAGCCGGGGAGCTGTTTTTT.

V and J are TRBV7-2 and TRBJ2-3; TRBD2 is a possible D gene (7 bases). The CDR3 spans 16 residues. Germline-derived CDR1 and CDR2 are SGHTA and FQGNSA. V was cut by 5 bases and J by 2 bases, with 17 bases left in between. The CDR3 sequence: CASSQERGRATDTQYF. The CDR3 coding sequence is TGTGCCAGCAGCCAGGAGAGGGGGAGGGCCACAGATACGCAGTATTTT.

This chain joins TRBV19 and TRBJ2-2, with TRBD1 identical over 9 bases. The germline CDR1 and CDR2 sequences are LNHDA and SQIVND (reference sequence). Trimming at V came to 8 bases and at J to 1 base, leaving 17 bases not matched to a gene. This CDR3 spans 19 amino acids. The CDR3 here is CASGDRGRWRERNTGELFF. CDR3 bases: TGTGCCAGTGGAGACAGGGGGAGATGGCGGGAGAGGAACACCGGGGAGCTGTTTTTT.